This TCR beta chain was observed in a study of blood T cell repertoires in COVID-19. On the study more broadly: The study drew acute and convalescent COVID-19 samples from the United States, Italy and Spain. PBMCs, B-cell-depleted T cells, or T cells were the source of the cDNA or gDNA that made up the material.

In the original processing: Using reference gene primer amplification, nucleated cell counts were estimated. This table comes from immunoSEQ multiplex PCR, and its TCRdb copy is limited to in-frame clones, with some not included. That table gives V, J and clone size, and the DNA gave D and trimming. The sample consists of over 50,000 clones, just under 85% of them appearing once. Germline values: CDR1 SQVTM, CDR2 ANQGSEA. This CDR3 has 12 residues. With 7 bases clipped from V and 2 bases from J, the junction kept 4 bases outside the gene matches. The chain combines TRBV29-1 with TRBJ2-5, with 7 nucleotides matching TRBD1. Sequenced: peripheral blood. This sequence was found in a man aged 70-80 years with acute or convalescent COVID-19. The CDR3 DNA is TGCAGCGCTCGGACAGGACAAGAGACCCAGTACTTC. It translates to CSARTGQETQYF.